This entry lists 32 T cell receptor beta chains sequenced from one sample in a study of control samples from healthy donors and cancer patients. Sequenced by immunoSEQ multiplex PCR; TCRdb stores in-frame clones only, minus some. Of about 54,000 clones listed, 95% to 97% were seen once; the top ten hold around 1.9%. The specimen was blood. These receptors were taken from a woman aged 25 to 39 in good health.

This sequence joins TRBV30 and TRBJ2-2, with D tentatively TRBD2 (5 bases). The CDR3 has 15 residues. V lost 3 bases and J lost 8, with 19 bases in between. Germline values: CDR1 GTSNPN, CDR2 SVGIG (reference sequence). The DNA for the CDR3 is TGTGCCTGGAGAAGGGCGGGCGGATCGGGAGGGGAGCTGTTTTTT. Translating gives CAWRRAGGSGGELFF.

The genes are TRBV5-1 and TRBJ2-2; D may match TRBD1 or TRBD2 (6 bases each). The V end was cut by 0 bases, the J end by 5 bases, with 11 bases between. Germline CDR1 is SGHRS and CDR2 is YFSETQ. The CDR3 contains 15 residues. The CDR3 bases are TGCGCCAGCAGCTTGGAGGGGGGAAGGACCGGGGAGCTGTTTTTT. This encodes CASSLEGGRTGELFF.

The chain employs TRBV3-1 (or the pseudogene TRBV3-2) and TRBJ2-7, with 10 bases fitting TRBD2. In germline, CDR1 is LGHDT, CDR2 YNNKEL (reference sequence). This CDR3 is built from 14 residues. V shed 4 bases and J 7 bases; nucleotides not matched to a gene: 7. The CDR3 is CASSPTSGKNEQYF. CDR3 DNA sequence: TGTGCCAGCAGCCCAACTAGCGGGAAGAATGAGCAGTACTTC.

V usage is TRBV3-1 (or the pseudogene TRBV3-2) and J usage is TRBJ1-6; D gene unclear. The CDR3 contains 12 residues. Germline V gene data show CDR1 as LGHDT and CDR2 as YNNKEL (reference sequence). V was trimmed by 3 bases and J by 5 bases, leaving 2 bases between them. The CDR3 DNA sequence: TGTGCCAGCAGCCAGGATAATTCACCCCTCCACTTT. It codes for CASSQDNSPLHF.

This chain connects TRBV9 to TRBJ1-4; D is uncertain. V gave up 4 bases and J gave up 0 bases, with 10 bases separating them. The V gene's germline CDR1 is SGDLS and CDR2 YYNGEE. The CDR3 sequence is 15 residues long. The DNA for the CDR3 is TGTGCCAGCAGCCTCACAATTGCAACTAATGAAAAACTGTTTTTT. Translation gives CASSLTIATNEKLFF.

The chain has TRBV5-5 and TRBJ2-1; D unresolved. The CDR3 consists of 16 residues. Germline V gene data show CDR1 as SGHKS and CDR2 as YYEKEE (reference sequence). Trimming pared 1 base from V and 9 bases from J, leaving 20 bases between. CDR3 region: CASSLLLTTESPEQFF. DNA for the CDR3: TGTGCCAGCAGCTTGCTCTTGACCACCGAATCCCCTGAGCAGTTCTTC.

This chain connects TRBV28 to TRBJ2-5; 10 nucleotides line up with TRBD2. The CDR3 totals 15 residues. CDR1 MDHEN and CDR2 SYDVKM come from the germline V gene. The junction had 10 bases not matched to a gene; V was cut back by 5 bases and J by 7 bases. For the CDR3, the DNA is TGTGCCAGCAGTCCCTATCTAGCGGGAGAGGGGACCCAGTACTTC. Its translation: CASSPYLAGEGTQYF.

V is TRBV2 and J is TRBJ2-5; D remains unclear. Germline CDR1 is SNHLY and CDR2 is FYNNEI. The CDR3 has 15 amino acids. Trimming shortened V by 2 bases and J by 3 bases, and 13 bases separated the two germline ends. The CDR3 spells CASSETYNTKETQYF. In nucleotides, the CDR3 is TGTGCCAGCAGTGAAACCTACAACACTAAAGAGACCCAGTACTTC.

The rearrangement links TRBV4-1 to TRBJ1-4; D call uncertain. Trimming removed 4 bases from V and 3 bases from J, with 15 bases in between. The germline V gene encodes CDR1 MGHRA and CDR2 YSYEKL. The CDR3 totals 16 residues. The CDR3 DNA sequence: TGCGCCAGCAGCCTAAGCCTAGGGCGTGCTAATGAAAAACTGTTTTTT. This codes for CASSLSLGRANEKLFF.

The V call is TRBV10-2, the J call TRBJ1-1, with 7 bases aligning to TRBD1. The V gene end was trimmed by 1 base and the J gene end by 0 bases; junction bases not matched to a gene: 11. Germline-derived CDR1 and CDR2 are WSHSY and SAAADI. The CDR3 is made up of 18 amino acids. CDR3 sequence: CASSEYGRGIGMNTEAFF. The CDR3 bases are TGCGCCAGCAGTGAGTACGGCAGGGGGATTGGGATGAACACTGAAGCTTTCTTT.

This chain uses TRBV30 with TRBJ2-1, with 7 bases lining up with TRBD2. Germline trimming cut 0 bases from V and 1 base from J; bases unmatched to any gene: 6. This CDR3 contains 16 residues. Germline V gene data show CDR1 as GTSNPN and CDR2 as SVGIG (reference sequence). CDR3 in amino acids: CAWSVLERGSYNEQFF. In DNA, the CDR3 is TGTGCCTGGAGTGTACTCGAGCGGGGATCCTACAATGAGCAGTTCTTC.

The CDR3 nucleotides read TGTGCCAGCAGCGTAGGACGGCTCGGCGAGACCCAGTACTTC. The encoded protein is CASSVGRLGETQYF. This rearrangement joins TRBV9 to TRBJ2-5; D gene ambiguous. CDR3 length: 14 amino acids. Germline CDR1 SGDLS, CDR2 YYNGEE. The V end lost 0 bases, the J end lost 5 bases, and 11 bases lay between the germline ends.

The chain couples TRBV12-3 or TRBV12-4 to TRBJ1-1, with D maybe TRBD1 (5 bases). The CDR3 runs 13 residues. Trimming removed 3 bases at V and 6 bases at J, with 11 bases between. The CDR3 sequence: CASSLGDWAEAFF. For the CDR3, the DNA is TGTGCCAGCAGTTTGGGGGACTGGGCTGAAGCTTTCTTT.

The rearrangement uses TRBV2 and TRBJ2-2; D tentatively fits TRBD1 or TRBD2 (5 bases each). Trimming removed 4 bases from V and 7 bases from J, with 13 bases in between. The CDR3 loop spans 14 amino acids. Germline CDR1 is SNHLY and CDR2 is FYNNEI. The CDR3 DNA reads as TGTGCCAGCAGTGTTCAGAGGGGTAACGGGGAGCTGTTTTTT. The encoded protein is CASSVQRGNGELFF.

The V and J genes are TRBV11-1 and TRBJ1-1; D is undetermined. CDR1 and CDR2 from the germline V gene are SGHAT and FQDESV (reference sequence). The V and J ends lost 5 bases and 0 bases respectively, with 10 bases between them. The CDR3 has 14 residues. The CDR3 sequence: CASSPLELNTEAFF. The CDR3, as DNA: TGTGCCAGCAGCCCCCTAGAACTGAACACTGAAGCTTTCTTT.

The chain carries TRBV11-2 and TRBJ1-6; 7 positions match TRBD1. This CDR3 is built from 18 residues. The germline gives CDR1 SGHAT, CDR2 FQNNGV. The V and J ends lost 0 bases and 5 bases, in that order; junction bases with no gene match: 10. CDR3 sequence reads: CASSLEVVTGNDNSPLHF. CDR3 nucleotide sequence: TGTGCCAGCAGCTTAGAAGTAGTGACAGGGAACGATAATTCACCCCTCCACTTT.

The V gene is TRBV30, the J gene TRBJ2-3, with TRBD1 identical over 8 bases. Germline-derived CDR1 and CDR2 are GTSNPN and SVGIG (reference sequence). With 6 bases clipped from V and 4 bases from J, the junction kept 3 bases outside the gene matches. CDR3 length: 12 residues. The CDR3 region has the DNA TGTGCCTGCTCGACAGGGGCAGATACGCAGTATTTT. It codes for CACSTGADTQYF. Drawing the rest from reference TRBV30 and TRBJ2-3, the complete variable domain is SQTIHQWPATLVQPVGSPLSLECTVEGTSNPNLYWYRQAAGRGLQLLFYSVGIGQISSEVPQNLSASRPQDRQFILSSKKLLLSDSGFYLCACSTGADTQYFGPGTRLTVL.

V is TRBV7-2 and J is TRBJ2-7; D may be TRBD2 (5 bases). The CDR3 contains 14 residues. CDR1 SGHTA and CDR2 FQGNSA come from the germline V gene. V was shortened by 5 bases and J by 3 bases, with 14 bases between the two germline ends. CDR3 residues: CASSPGFEGYEQYF. The CDR3 DNA follows: TGTGCCAGCAGCCCAGGATTTGAGGGCTACGAGCAGTACTTC.

The sample holds a few counts of this clone. The rearrangement joins TRBV11-2 to TRBJ1-2; unclear D gene. The CDR3 has 13 amino acids. Germline V lookup: CDR1 SGHAT, CDR2 FQNNGV. Trimming pared 7 bases from V and 8 bases from J, leaving 17 bases between. CDR3 DNA sequence: TGTGCCAGCAACTCCCCGTTGACTGGAGGCTACACCTTC. The encoded protein is CASNSPLTGGYTF.

This chain links TRBV19 with TRBJ2-1; D not resolved. V was trimmed by 6 bases and J by 0 bases, leaving 18 bases between them. CDR3 length: 17 residues. Germline-derived CDR1 and CDR2 are LNHDA and SQIVND (reference sequence). In DNA, the CDR3 is TGTGCCAGTAGCCCGACTTCCGGAAGCAGCTCCTACAATGAGCAGTTCTTC. It yields the protein CASSPTSGSSSYNEQFF.

The V call is TRBV11-3, the J call TRBJ2-7, with 10 bases matching TRBD2. The CDR3 is 17 residues long. The V gene end was trimmed by 3 bases and the J gene end by 5 bases; junction bases not matched to a gene: 13. Germline V lookup: CDR1 SGHNT, CDR2 YENEEA. The CDR3 is CASSLSSGRSEHNEQYF. In DNA, the CDR3 is TGTGCCAGCAGCTTGAGTAGCGGGAGGTCGGAACACAACGAGCAGTACTTC. The full variable domain, rest sourced from reference TRBV11-3 and TRBJ2-7, is EAGVVQSPRYKIIEKKQPVAFWCNPISGHNTLYWYLQNLGQGPELLIRYENEEAVDDSQLPKDRFSAERLKGVDSTLKIQPAELGDSAVYLCASSLSSGRSEHNEQYFGPGTRLTVT.

The rearrangement uses TRBV14 and TRBJ2-1; 9 bases align to TRBD2. CDR1 SGHDN and CDR2 FVKESK come from the germline V gene. The CDR3 is 14 amino acids. The V and J ends lost 4 bases and 4 bases, in that order; junction bases with no gene match: 2. CDR3 sequence (DNA): TGTGCCAGCAGCCCGGGACTAGCTTACAATGAGCAGTTCTTC. It yields the protein CASSPGLAYNEQFF.

The gene calls are TRBV12-5 and TRBJ2-5; 10 bases agree with TRBD2. V trimming: 7 bases; J trimming: 5 bases; junction bases outside the gene matches: 10. The CDR3 sequence is 15 residues long. The V gene's germline CDR1 is LGHNT and CDR2 FRNRAP. This CDR3 is CASAPGSGRAETQYF. The DNA for the CDR3 is TGTGCTAGTGCTCCTGGGAGCGGGAGGGCCGAGACCCAGTACTTC.

The chain links TRBV3-1 (or the pseudogene TRBV3-2) to TRBJ2-1; 7 bases agree with TRBD2. The CDR3 covers 16 residues. V lost 0 bases and J lost 12; bases outside the gene matches: 14. Germline values: CDR1 LGHDT, CDR2 YNNKEL (reference sequence). CDR3 coding DNA: TGTGCCAGCAGCCAAGATCGAGCGGGACCCAATGAGGTGCAGTTCTTC. This translates into CASSQDRAGPNEVQFF.

V and J are TRBV12-3 or TRBV12-4 and TRBJ1-6, with unresolved D. This CDR3 has 12 residues. The V end was cut by 0 bases, the J end by 10 bases, with 4 bases between. CDR3 in amino acids: CASSLATSPLHF. For the CDR3, the DNA is TGTGCCAGCAGTTTAGCGACCTCACCCCTCCACTTT.

In nucleotides, the CDR3 is TGTGCCATCAGTGGTCCGGGTCAAAACAATGAGCAGTTCTTC. Translated: CAISGPGQNNEQFF. This chain links TRBV10-3 with TRBJ2-1; D is unresolved. The length of the CDR3 is 14 residues. Deletions cut 4 bases from V and 5 bases from J, with 12 bases between. CDR1 and CDR2 from the germline V gene are ENHRY and SYGVKD.

The chain combines TRBV21-1 with TRBJ2-6; the D call TRBD2 from the table was never checked on the DNA. TRBV21-1 is listed as a pseudogene. The CDR3 has 17 amino acids. The CDR3 coding sequence is TGTGCCAGCAGTTATACTGGAGCACCGCCCCGGGCCAACGTCCTGACTTTC. Protein product: CASSYTGAPPRANVLTF.

This rearrangement joins TRBV7-2 to TRBJ2-7; a possible D gene is TRBD2 (6 bases). Germline V CDR1 and CDR2: SGHTA, FQGNSA. The CDR3 consists of 13 residues. V dropped 2 bases and J dropped 6 bases, with 11 bases sitting between them. CDR3 residues: CASSLLTSIEQYF. Here the CDR3 DNA reads TGTGCCAGCAGCTTACTAACTAGCATCGAGCAGTACTTC.

This clone came up once. The chain has TRBV3-1 (or the pseudogene TRBV3-2) and TRBJ2-5; TRBD2 aligns across 14 bases. In germline, CDR1 is LGHDT, CDR2 YNNKEL (reference sequence). The CDR3 extends over 16 amino acids. V was pared by 3 bases and J by 5 bases, with 5 bases of the junction left unmatched. CDR3 DNA sequence: TGTGCCAGCAGCCATACGGGACTAGCGGGAGCCGAGACCCAGTACTTC. Its protein product is CASSHTGLAGAETQYF.

The gene calls are TRBV5-8 and TRBJ2-1; perhaps TRBD2 as D (5 bases). The CDR3 runs to 12 residues. From germline, CDR1 is SGHTS and CDR2 YDEGEE. With 4 bases removed from V and 7 bases from J, the gap between germline ends came to 9 bases. The DNA of the CDR3 is TGTGCCAGCAGCACTAGAACGAATGAGCAGTTCTTC. Its protein is CASSTRTNEQFF.

V and J are TRBV18 and TRBJ2-5; 7 nucleotides match TRBD2. The V gene's germline CDR1 is KGHSH and CDR2 LQKENI. This CDR3 spans 14 amino acids. With 5 bases clipped from V and 1 base from J, the junction kept 4 bases outside the gene matches. CDR3 sequence reads: CASSVSGPQETQYF. DNA for the CDR3: TGTGCCAGCTCAGTTAGCGGGCCCCAAGAGACCCAGTACTTC.

This sequence joins TRBV14 and TRBJ2-2; D gene uncertain. The length of the CDR3 is 16 residues. V lost 4 bases and J lost 2, with 14 bases in between. Germline values: CDR1 SGHDN, CDR2 FVKESK. CDR3 DNA: TGTGCCAGCAGCCGCTCGACTGCGAGTAACACCGGGGAGCTGTTTTTT. As protein: CASSRSTASNTGELFF.